This entry is about one TCR beta chain. This sample was included in a study of blood T cell repertoires in COVID-19. Study at large: Samples of COVID-19 (acute and convalescent) were obtained from the United States, Italy and Spain. In each case, the material was cDNA or gDNA derived from T cells, B-cell-depleted T cells, or PBMCs.

In the study's own analysis: Amplifying reference gene primers gave estimates of nucleated cell counts. Repertoires were generated with immunoSEQ multiplex PCR, while TCRdb's copy carries only in-frame clones and drops some. For V, J and clone size, that table is used; D and trimming come from the DNA. The sample shows over 250,000 clones, nearly 90% of them seen only once. The CDR3 extends over 16 amino acids. Germline CDR1 is SGHVS and CDR2 is FNYEAQ. Trimming took off 6 bases at V and 0 bases at J, with 17 bases between the two ends. Participants were placed into cohorts based on the clinical history they reported.

This chain links TRBV7-6 with TRBJ1-2, with D possibly being TRBD1 (5 bases). Sequenced sample: PBMCs or T cells enriched from blood (not recorded which). This receptor was obtained from a woman in her 30s who had recovered from COVID-19. The CDR3 coding sequence is TGTGCCAGCAGTCCAACCCAACAGACAGCTAACTATGGCTACACCTTC. It is translated as CASSPTQQTANYGYTF.